The T cell receptor (beta chain) under discussion was sequenced for a study of cytomegalovirus exposure and HLA in healthy donors. In regard to this clone: The antigen is undetermined.

From germline, CDR1 is SGHAT and CDR2 FQDESV (reference sequence). The CDR3 length is 15 residues. Trimming removed 4 bases from V and 5 bases from J; junction bases left unmatched: 10. The PCR contained 60 Vbeta and 13 Jbeta primers. The data were produced by immunoSEQ multiplex PCR, yet TCRdb's version contains in-frame clones alone and is incomplete. Of about 150,000 clones in the sample, roughly 80% were seen once. Overall study findings and caveats: Later on, an analysis tied approximately 17,000 TCR beta sequences to HLA alleles at 0.05 false discovery rate. A list of about 180 TCR beta chains associated with cytomegalovirus was given. Trimming of TCR beta V- and J-genes showed a link, identified in a later analysis, to a missense DCLRE1C variant.

The material sequenced was PBMCs. V and J are TRBV11-1 and TRBJ2-7; 8 nucleotides agree with TRBD1. This TCR came from a woman in her 30s in good health and CMV-seronegative. The CDR3 loop is CASSSWTGNLDEQYF. CDR3 DNA: TGTGCCAGCAGCTCCTGGACAGGGAATCTCGACGAGCAGTACTTC.